These 19 T cell receptor beta chains originate from one sample sequenced in a study of T cell changes during pregnancy in multiple sclerosis. Data came from immunoSEQ multiplex PCR; TCRdb stores just in-frame clones and leaves some out. Among 45,000 to 55,000 clones listed, 88% were seen once. The specimen was CD4+ T cells from peripheral blood mononuclear cells, collected in the second trimester of pregnancy. Source of these receptors: a female donor with multiple sclerosis, enrolled in a pregnancy study.

The CDR3 DNA sequence: TGTGCCAGCAGTACCCTCGGGGGGAGAGGAGGCGGGGAGCTGTTTTTT. This gives the protein CASSTLGGRGGGELFF. This chain connects TRBV2 to TRBJ2-2; the match to TRBD2 covers 7 bases. CDR1 is SNHLY and CDR2 is FYNNEI in the germline V gene. The CDR3 contains 16 residues. Germline trimming cut 5 bases from V and 7 bases from J; bases unmatched to any gene: 13. The full variable domain, completed using reference TRBV2 and TRBJ2-2, is EPEVTQTPSHQVTQMGQEVILRCVPISNHLYFYWYRQILGQKVEFLVSFYNNEISEKSEIFDDQFSVERPDGSNFTLKIRSTKLEDSAMYFCASSTLGGRGGGELFFGEGSRLTVL.

The chain carries TRBV9 and TRBJ2-1; 8 bases align to TRBD2. CDR3 size: 18 residues. Germline V gives CDR1 SGDLS, CDR2 YYNGEE. J was trimmed by 6 bases and V by 3 bases; bases with no gene match: 17. Written as DNA, the CDR3 is TGTGCCAGCAGCGCCCTTGGTGAGCGGGGGACCAAGGGCAATGAGCAGTTCTTC. Translating gives CASSALGERGTKGNEQFF. The whole variable domain, remainder taken from reference TRBV9 and TRBJ2-1, is DSGVTQTPKHLITATGQRVTLRCSPRSGDLSVYWYQQSLDQGLQFLIQYYNGEERAKGNILERFSAQQFPDLHSELNLSSLELGDSALYFCASSALGERGTKGNEQFFGPGTRLTVL.

The chain carries TRBV6-5 and TRBJ2-7, with 7 positions matching TRBD2. The length of the CDR3 is 15 residues. The germline V gene has CDR1 MNHEY and CDR2 SVGAGI. The ends lost 7 bases at V and 0 bases at J; junction bases unmatched: 9. The CDR3 spells CASTRAGDSSYEQYF. DNA of the CDR3: TGTGCCAGCACTCGCGCGGGGGATAGCTCCTACGAGCAGTACTTC.

The chain recombines TRBV10-3 with TRBJ2-3; D might be TRBD2 (6 bases). CDR3 length equals 15 residues. The germline V and J ends were trimmed by 0 bases and 4 bases, with 11 bases remaining between them. CDR1 is ENHRY and CDR2 is SYGVKD in the germline V gene. CDR3 coding DNA: TGTGCCATCAGTGAGTCGACCGGGAGTGCAGATACGCAGTATTTT. This gives the protein CAISESTGSADTQYF.

The chain uses TRBV30 and TRBJ1-1, with TRBD1 identical over 7 bases. The CDR3 loop spans 13 amino acids. Germline V lookup: CDR1 GTSNPN, CDR2 SVGIG (reference sequence). J was trimmed by 6 bases and V by 2 bases; bases with no gene match: 6. CDR3 protein: CAWSKQGYAEAFF. The CDR3 DNA reads as TGTGCCTGGAGTAAACAGGGGTACGCTGAAGCTTTCTTT. Full variable domain (missing parts from reference TRBV30 and TRBJ1-1): SQTIHQWPATLVQPVGSPLSLECTVEGTSNPNLYWYRQAAGRGLQLLFYSVGIGQISSEVPQNLSASRPQDRQFILSSKKLLLSDSGFYLCAWSKQGYAEAFFGQGTRLTVV.

V gene TRBV18 combines with J gene TRBJ2-3; possible D gene TRBD2, 5 bases. The CDR3 extends over 12 amino acids. V shed 3 bases and J shed 6 bases, with 7 bases lying between them. Per germline, CDR1 KGHSH and CDR2 LQKENI. Here the CDR3 DNA reads TGTGCCAGCTCACCTTCTAGCGATACGCAGTATTTT. This codes for CASSPSSDTQYF. Full variable domain (outside the CDR3, taken from reference TRBV18 and TRBJ2-3): NAGVMQNPRHLVRRRGQEARLRCSPMKGHSHVYWYRQLPEEGLKFMVYLQKENIIDESGMPKERFSAEFPKEGPSILRIQQVVRGDSAAYFCASSPSSDTQYFGPGTRLTVL.

The chain joins TRBV21-1 to TRBJ2-3; the table's D call, TRBD2, has no DNA check behind it. TRBV21-1 is a pseudogene segment. The CDR3 spans 14 residues. The CDR3 DNA reads as TGTGCCAGCAGCAAAGTGGACTACACAGATACGCAGTATTTT. Translating gives CASSKVDYTDTQYF.

V usage is TRBV5-1 and J usage is TRBJ2-2; perhaps TRBD1 as D (5 bases). CDR3 length: 15 amino acids. In germline, CDR1 is SGHRS, CDR2 YFSETQ. Trimming pared 0 bases from V and 3 bases from J, leaving 9 bases between. The CDR3 here is CASSLGRVDTGELFF. CDR3 sequence (DNA): TGCGCCAGCAGCTTGGGCAGGGTAGACACCGGGGAGCTGTTTTTT. Looking up the rest from reference TRBV5-1 and TRBJ2-2 gives the full variable domain: KAGVTQTPRYLIKTRGQQVTLSCSPISGHRSVSWYQQTPGQGLQFLFEYFSETQRNKGNFPGRFSGRQFSNSRSEMNVSTLELGDSALYLCASSLGRVDTGELFFGEGSRLTVL.

The V gene is TRBV19, the J gene TRBJ1-5; D possibly corresponds to TRBD1 (5 bases). The germline V gene has CDR1 LNHDA and CDR2 SQIVND (reference sequence). Trimming took off 3 bases at V and 7 bases at J, with 16 bases between the two ends. The CDR3 extends over 15 amino acids. The DNA for the CDR3 is TGTGCCAGTAGTATCGCCGGGGGAGAAGGACAGCCCCAGCATTTT. It translates to CASSIAGGEGQPQHF.

The rearrangement joins TRBV9 to TRBJ2-6; tentative D call: TRBD2 (5 bases). Germline V gene sequence: CDR1 SGDLS, CDR2 YYNGEE. Trimming removed 5 bases from V and 0 bases from J, with 9 bases in between. This CDR3 spans 15 amino acids. The CDR3 spells CASRRAGSGANVLTF. The CDR3 bases are TGTGCCAGCAGGAGGGCGGGCTCTGGGGCCAACGTCCTGACTTTC.

The chain is built from TRBV30 and TRBJ1-1; 7 bases are a match to TRBD1. The germline CDR1 and CDR2 sequences are GTSNPN and SVGIG (reference sequence). This CDR3 has 15 residues. V lost 0 bases and J lost 10; bases outside the gene matches: 14. The CDR3 spells CAWSVYSPGQFTAFF. CDR3 coding DNA: TGTGCCTGGAGTGTATATTCCCCGGGACAGTTTACAGCTTTCTTT.

The chain recombines TRBV28 with TRBJ1-1, with TRBD1 matching over 8 bases. CDR3 length: 14 residues. Germline CDR1 and CDR2: MDHEN and SYDVKM. J gave up 1 base and V 5 bases, and 3 bases lay outside the gene matches. In DNA form, the CDR3 reads TGTGCCAGCAGTGACGACAGGGGGAACACTGAAGCTTTCTTT. This gives the protein CASSDDRGNTEAFF.

V usage is TRBV11-2 and J usage is TRBJ2-1; perhaps TRBD2 as D (6 bases). CDR3 length equals 15 residues. V was clipped by 3 bases and J by 6 bases, with 15 bases between them. The germline V gene has CDR1 SGHAT and CDR2 FQNNGV. The CDR3 protein is CASSLRLVEGNEQFF. Written as DNA, the CDR3 is TGTGCCAGCAGCTTGAGACTAGTAGAGGGCAATGAGCAGTTCTTC.

This chain joins TRBV6-1 and TRBJ1-5; D not certain. Germline V gives CDR1 MNHNS, CDR2 SASEGT. The CDR3 length is 15 residues. V was trimmed by 3 bases and J by 0 bases, leaving 9 bases between them. The CDR3, as DNA: TGTGCCAGCAGTGACGGGGTCACTAGCAATCAGCCCCAGCATTTT. Its translation is CASSDGVTSNQPQHF.

V usage is TRBV18 and J usage is TRBJ2-2; 7 positions agree with TRBD2. V lost 3 bases to trimming and J lost 1 base; unmatched junction nucleotides: 2. Germline V gene lookup returns CDR1 KGHSH and CDR2 LQKENI. The CDR3 is 15 residues long. The CDR3 DNA follows: TGTGCCAGCTCACCGCTAGCGGAGAACACCGGGGAGCTGTTTTTT. Protein product: CASSPLAENTGELFF.

The table lists this clone with a count of one. V is TRBV9 and J is TRBJ2-7, with TRBD2 matching over 9 bases. The J call could be wrong; TRBJ2-5 is a better fit for the DNA end. The CDR3 length is 17 residues. Germline CDR1 and CDR2: SGDLS and YYNGEE. The CDR3 region is CASSVAWVAGVRETQYF. Written as DNA, the CDR3 is TGTGCCAGCAGCGTAGCTTGGGTAGCGGGAGTTCGGGAGACCCAGTACTTC.

This sequence joins TRBV5-1 and TRBJ2-1, with TRBD2 matching over 8 bases. This CDR3 has 16 amino acids. Germline V gene data show CDR1 as SGHRS and CDR2 as YFSETQ. V was pared by 5 bases and J by 2 bases, with 9 bases of the junction left unmatched. CDR3 protein: CASSGSSGYTYNEQFF. CDR3 in DNA: TGCGCCAGCAGTGGATCTAGCGGGTATACCTACAATGAGCAGTTCTTC.

The chain couples TRBV6-1 to TRBJ2-7, with TRBD1 matching over 8 bases. The V gene end was trimmed by 7 bases and the J gene end by 4 bases; junction bases not matched to a gene: 6. Germline CDR1 and CDR2: MNHNS and SASEGT. CDR3 size: 13 residues. For the CDR3, the DNA is TGTGCCAGCACCCATGACAGGGGATACGAGCAGTACTTC. Amino acid sequence: CASTHDRGYEQYF.

This chain uses TRBV11-2 with TRBJ2-1, with D tentatively TRBD2 (5 bases). Trimming cost V 5 bases and J 8 bases, with 19 bases left between them. The CDR3 is 15 amino acids. Germline V gene sequence: CDR1 SGHAT, CDR2 FQNNGV. Here the CDR3 reads CASSTGSGRFHEQFF. The CDR3 bases are TGTGCCAGCAGCACGGGATCGGGCCGTTTCCATGAGCAGTTCTTC.